The 21 T cell receptor beta chains below all came from one sample that was sequenced in a study of T cells in Graves' hyperthyroidism and ophthalmopathy. Researchers amplified the TCR beta CDR3 regions from RNA transcripts. The HTBI primer set drove a first-round RT-PCR of the TCR CDR3. One entry per CDR3 protein, called by TCRdb with MiXCR from the multiplex PCR reads. The repertoire holds 550,000 to 800,000 distinct CDR3 sequences, with roughly a sixth as singletons. Sequenced input: blood. These receptors were obtained from a man between 50 and 59 years old with Graves' hyperthyroidism.

This clonotype was observed many times. The gene calls are TRBV28 and TRBJ2-7; perhaps TRBD2 as D (5 bases). Trimming left V 4 bases short and J 2 bases short, with 15 bases between. The V gene's germline CDR1 is MDHEN and CDR2 SYDVKM. The CDR3 runs 15 residues. The CDR3 nucleotides are TGTGCCAGCAGTTCCCCGGGCCCCGGGGCCTACGAGCAGTACTTC. Translated: CASSSPGPGAYEQYF.

This clonotype was found many times. The V call is TRBV10-1, the J call TRBJ2-7, with 7 bases matching TRBD1. CDR1 and CDR2 (germline): WNHNN, SYGVQD (reference sequence). J was trimmed by 1 base and V by 8 bases; bases with no gene match: 8. The CDR3 is made up of 14 amino acids. The CDR3 sequence is CASASGTDSYEQYF. In DNA form, the CDR3 reads TGCGCCAGCGCATCCGGGACAGATTCCTACGAGCAGTACTTC.

This clonotype was counted between two and nine times. The V gene is TRBV19, the J gene TRBJ1-1; 7 bases match TRBD1. The CDR3 covers 14 residues. Germline V gene data show CDR1 as LNHDA and CDR2 as SQIVND (reference sequence). V shed 3 bases and J 7 bases; nucleotides not matched to a gene: 8. The CDR3 loop reads CASSIPGQLIEAFF. The CDR3 coding sequence is TGTGCCAGTAGTATTCCGGGACAGCTTATTGAAGCTTTCTTT.

V is TRBV30 and J is TRBJ2-6, with 7 nucleotides matching TRBD2. The CDR3 runs to 13 residues. Germline CDR1 and CDR2: GTSNPN and SVGIG (reference sequence). CDR3 residues: CAGGVSGANVLTF. For the CDR3, the DNA is TGTGCTGGGGGGGTGTCTGGGGCCAACGTCCTGACTTTC.

In this sample, this clonotype turned up many times. The chain has TRBV27 and TRBJ2-3; D ambiguous. Germline V lookup: CDR1 MNHEY, CDR2 SMNVEV (reference sequence). This CDR3 has 13 residues. Trimming left V 0 bases short and J 4 bases short, with 5 bases between. CDR3 nucleotide sequence: TGTGCCAGCAGTTTATCGTGGCCAGATACGCAGTATTTT. Translating gives CASSLSWPDTQYF.

Ten or more counts support this clonotype. The chain links TRBV12-3 or TRBV12-4 to TRBJ2-1; 13 positions agree with TRBD2. The CDR3 consists of 15 residues. Germline trimming cut 6 bases from V and 8 bases from J; bases unmatched to any gene: 7. The CDR3: CASSLTSGRSDEQFF. CDR3 coding DNA: TGTGCCAGCAGCTTGACTAGCGGGAGGTCGGATGAGCAGTTCTTC.

This clonotype occurred many times. J is TRBJ2-3 and V is TRBV7-9; weak D call: TRBD2 (6 bases). Germline CDR1 and CDR2: SEHNR and FQNEAQ (reference sequence). V lost 5 bases and J lost 4, with 7 bases in between. The CDR3 has 12 amino acids. The CDR3 protein is CASSGTSDTQYF. CDR3 in DNA: TGTGCCAGCAGCGGGACTTCAGATACGCAGTATTTT.

This clonotype occurred many times. The chain combines TRBV7-8 with TRBJ1-1; D is unclear. Germline V lookup: CDR1 SGHVS, CDR2 FQNEAQ. V was pared by 5 bases and J by 7 bases, with 11 bases between. The CDR3 runs to 12 residues. The CDR3 nucleotides are TGTGCCAGCAGCCCATCGACGGTTGAAGCTTTCTTT. Protein product: CASSPSTVEAFF.

This clonotype was seen only a few times. This chain joins TRBV15 and TRBJ2-7; D might be TRBD1 (5 bases). Germline assignment: CDR1 LNHNV and CDR2 YYDKDF (reference sequence). CDR3 length equals 14 residues. The V end lost 1 base, the J end lost 3 bases, and 10 bases lay between the germline ends. DNA of the CDR3: TGTGCCACCAGCAGAGGTCGGCAGGGCTACGAGCAGTACTTC. It yields the protein CATSRGRQGYEQYF.

This clonotype appeared many times. This chain links TRBV19 with TRBJ1-1; 8 bases fit TRBD1. With V trimmed by 9 bases and J by 6 bases, 6 bases remained unmatched. The CDR3 consists of 12 residues. From germline, CDR1 is LNHDA and CDR2 SQIVND (reference sequence). The CDR3 region is CASTDRGPEAFF. The CDR3 DNA is TGTGCCAGCACCGACAGGGGACCTGAAGCTTTCTTT.

There are a few counts of this clonotype. The genes are TRBV10-1 and TRBJ1-2; possible D gene TRBD1, 5 bases. Per the germline V gene, CDR1 is WNHNN and CDR2 is SYGVQD (reference sequence). Trimming stripped 0 bases from V and 4 bases from J, with 9 bases between. The CDR3 is made up of 14 amino acids. The CDR3 is CASSESAGGYGYTF. DNA of the CDR3: TGCGCCAGCAGTGAGTCGGCGGGGGGCTATGGCTACACCTTC.

In this sample, this clonotype turned up many times. The rearrangement links TRBV28 to TRBJ2-3; D uncertain. This CDR3 comprises 14 residues. The V gene's germline CDR1 is MDHEN and CDR2 SYDVKM. Trimming cost V 1 base and J 4 bases, with 9 bases left between them. CDR3 bases: TGTGCCAGCAGTTTATTATCAACAGCAGATACGCAGTATTTT. Translated, it gives CASSLLSTADTQYF.

This clonotype was detected only a few times. This rearrangement joins TRBV3-1 to TRBJ1-1; unclear D gene. The CDR3 totals 13 residues. Germline V gives CDR1 LGHDT, CDR2 YNNKEL (reference sequence). Trimming cost V 1 base and J 3 bases, with 6 bases left between them. CDR3 loop: CASSQVQYTEAFF. The CDR3 DNA reads TGTGCCAGCAGCCAAGTTCAGTACACTGAAGCTTTCTTT.

This chain joins TRBV9 and TRBJ2-3; 7 bases are a match to TRBD2. Germline CDR1 is SGDLS and CDR2 is YYNGEE. CDR3 length: 15 amino acids. Trimming removed 2 bases from V and 1 base from J; junction bases left unmatched: 4. CDR3 sequence (DNA): TGTGCCAGCAGCGTGCGGGAGCTCGGCACAGATACGCAGTATTTT. Its protein product is CASSVRELGTDTQYF.

This clonotype has more than one count but fewer than ten. V and J are TRBV5-5 and TRBJ2-1; D might be TRBD1 (7 bases). Trimming stripped 2 bases from V and 5 bases from J, with 23 bases between. Germline CDR1 SGHKS, CDR2 YYEKEE (reference sequence). This CDR3 has 18 residues. CDR3 bases: TGTGCCAGCAGCTTTTTTAGTAGCATACAGGGGACTGACAATGAGCAGTTCTTC. This sequence encodes CASSFFSSIQGTDNEQFF.

The chain uses TRBV2 and TRBJ1-6, with D possibly TRBD1 on 5 matching bases. CDR1 SNHLY and CDR2 FYNNEI come from the germline V gene. The CDR3 covers 14 residues. Trimming cost V 6 bases and J 5 bases, with 11 bases left between them. CDR3 in amino acids: CASRPSGDNSPLHF. In DNA, the CDR3 is TGTGCCAGCAGACCCTCGGGGGATAATTCACCCCTCCACTTT.

Many counts were recorded for this clonotype. The V gene is TRBV10-3, the J gene TRBJ2-5; the match to TRBD1 covers 11 bases. The trim removed 2 bases at V and 4 bases at J, leaving 6 bases unmatched. This CDR3 region has 16 residues. Germline-derived CDR1 and CDR2 are ENHRY and SYGVKD. The CDR3 reads CAISEPDGTGGETQYF. Here the CDR3 DNA reads TGTGCCATCAGTGAGCCGGATGGGACAGGGGGAGAGACCCAGTACTTC.

The rearrangement joins TRBV19 to TRBJ2-5; D may be TRBD1 (7 bases). V was pared by 4 bases and J by 5 bases, with 29 bases between. Germline V gene data show CDR1 as LNHDA and CDR2 as SQIVND (reference sequence). This CDR3 contains 19 residues. The CDR3 spells CASSSLTGDLDGSGETQYF. The CDR3, as DNA: TGTGCCAGTAGTAGCCTAACAGGGGACCTCGACGGGAGTGGCGAGACCCAGTACTTC.

The count of this clonotype is one. CDR3: CSARTTGTSEQYF. CDR3 bases: TGCAGTGCTAGAACAACCGGGACCAGCGAGCAGTACTTC. The chain employs TRBV20-1 and TRBJ2-7; D tentatively fits TRBD1 or TRBD2 (5 bases each). Deletions cut 2 bases from V and 6 bases from J, with 14 bases between. CDR3 size: 13 residues. Germline V gives CDR1 DFQATT, CDR2 SNEGSKA (reference sequence).

This sequence joins TRBV28 and TRBJ1-5, with 8 bases lining up with TRBD1. The CDR3 length is 16 residues. V trimming: 4 bases; J trimming: 3 bases; junction bases outside the gene matches: 8. CDR1 MDHEN and CDR2 SYDVKM come from the germline V gene. The CDR3 bases are TGTGCCAGCAGTTCTCTGGACAGGGCTCACAATCAGCCCCAGCATTTT. Protein sequence: CASSSLDRAHNQPQHF.

The V gene is TRBV29-1, the J gene TRBJ2-1; D is undetermined. V lost 3 bases, J lost 6 bases, and 12 bases lay in between. The CDR3 consists of 13 residues. CDR1 is SQVTM and CDR2 is ANQGSEA in the germline V gene. This CDR3 is CSVDGRWGNEQFF. The CDR3 DNA sequence: TGCAGCGTTGATGGGCGGTGGGGCAATGAGCAGTTCTTC.